Described below is a single T cell receptor (beta chain) sequence and its context. The sample originates from a study of blood T cell repertoires in COVID-19. This study enrolled people aged roughly 18 to 90 from 20 to 25 US geographic areas. Only in-frame clones appear in the TCRdb table, and some are missing; sequencing was by immunoSEQ multiplex PCR. Found here are approximately 250,000 clones, about nine tenths of them singletons; the top ten hold about 4%. The trim removed 3 bases at V and 5 bases at J, leaving 3 bases unmatched. CDR3 length: 14 amino acids. Per the germline V gene, CDR1 is ENHRY and CDR2 is SYGVKD.

This TCR derives from a woman under 40 with acute COVID-19. Sequenced: PBMCs or T cells enriched from blood (not recorded which). The chain employs TRBV10-3 and TRBJ2-1, with TRBD2 matching over 8 bases. The CDR3 bases are TGTGCCATCAGTGACGGGACTAGTAACAATGAGCAGTTCTTC. Its translation is CAISDGTSNNEQFF.